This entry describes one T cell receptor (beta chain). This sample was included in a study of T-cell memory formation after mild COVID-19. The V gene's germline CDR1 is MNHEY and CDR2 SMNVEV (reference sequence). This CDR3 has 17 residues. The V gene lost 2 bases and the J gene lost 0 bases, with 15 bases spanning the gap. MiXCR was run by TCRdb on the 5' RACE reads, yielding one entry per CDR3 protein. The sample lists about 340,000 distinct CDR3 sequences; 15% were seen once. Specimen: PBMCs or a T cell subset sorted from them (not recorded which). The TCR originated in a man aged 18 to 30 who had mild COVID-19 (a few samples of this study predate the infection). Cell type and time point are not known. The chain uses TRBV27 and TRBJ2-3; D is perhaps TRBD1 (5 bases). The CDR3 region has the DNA TGTGCCAGCAGTTTAACAGGTCACCCTGTGAGCACAGATACGCAGTATTTT. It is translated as CASSLTGHPVSTDTQYF.